This T cell receptor beta chain was obtained from a study of cytomegalovirus exposure and HLA in healthy donors (dated by TCRdb to about 2017). With respect to the entire study: An earlier analysis of 587 of the donors reported approximately 300 Gb of sequence data and around 110 million unique TCR beta sequences obtained from approximately 180 million T cells. Approximately 330 gigabases of sequencing data and 70 million to 100 million unique TCR sequences made up an early release that covered over 550 HLA-typed donors. Of the roughly 400 genotyped donors, around 81% fell in the genetic ancestry cluster associated with self-reported Caucasian donors. The study aimed to test whether signatures of past pathogen exposure could be identified by cataloging public T cell receptors. The study used immunosequencing to profile the T cell repertoires of approximately 630 subjects and linked those repertoires to cytomegalovirus serostatus. A separate validation cohort of 100 to 150 different subjects was used in addition to the 666-subject first cohort. To predict cytomegalovirus infection status, the study brought together high-throughput TCR immunosequencing, statistical association of individual TCRs with disease status, and machine learning. A later analysis re-analyzed previously published TCR beta repertoires from 600 to 850 donors and added high-resolution HLA genotyping to study TCR occurrence patterns. Rather than drawing on any new phenotypic data, the later analysis identified candidate immune exposures from TCR beta sequences and the way those sequences occurred across donors. An earlier analysis of 587 of the donors applied high-throughput TCR beta sequencing to assess whether each TCR beta V gene segment acted as functional or pseudogenic. Donor age, sex, ethnicity and CMV serostatus were compiled together with the repertoire data. Genome-wide SNP genotypes for about 65% of the roughly 700 donors were used in a later genetic analysis, which treated that subset as a discovery cohort. Every discovery cohort repertoire had been produced on one sequencing platform. HLA typing covered class I and class II loci at four-digit resolution. Typing coverage differed by locus: A, B, C, DRB1 and DQB1 were typed in roughly 629-640 donors, DQA1 in roughly 500, DPA1 in nearly 610, and DPB1 in 400 to 480. Roughly five DR-DQ haplotypes were handled as single units for association and clustering because linkage in the cohort was strong. Across approximately 400 genotyped donors of the cohort, an average of about 220,000 unique TCR beta nucleotide sequences per donor were sequenced, and 15% to 20% of those sequences were non-productive. Study-wide conclusions, independent of this receptor: Because HLA typing was missing for some donors at each locus, association tests included only the typed subset. An association between a missense DCLRE1C variant and V-gene and J-gene trimming of TCR beta chains was found in a later genetic analysis and replicated in an independent cohort. Cytomegalovirus status was reported to be diagnosed by the classifier with high specificity and sensitivity in both the original and validation cohorts. The earlier analysis of 587 of the donors excluded some 15 rarely observed V segments, including chromosome 9 orphons, because counts were too low. Compared with the roughly 720-donor mean, donors in an Asian-associated ancestry cluster had fewer N-insertions in productive TCRs, according to a later genetic analysis. In a later analysis, HLA-associated TCR beta chains showed more clonal expansion and lower generation probabilities than non-associated chains that were equally common. Most CMV-associated TCR beta chains appeared to be HLA-restricted in a later analysis, and the HLA associations seemed to be driven largely by CMV exposure. Linkage disequilibrium might explain the correlated functional status among segregating V segments, but an unknown experimental factor could not be excluded. In the study, approximately 160 TCR beta chains were listed as associated with cytomegalovirus. Most TCR sequences were observed very rarely across donors, whereas some public TCRs were present in many individuals. In a later analysis, around 17,000 TCR beta sequences were associated with specific HLA alleles at a false discovery rate of 0.05. A group of highly shared sequence variants was considered likely to be a technical artifact of the sequencing pipeline. This cohort had only TCR beta chains sequenced, and the lack of alpha or paired-chain data limited which features could be detected. For the cohort, immune exposure information was limited to CMV serostatus. The presence/absence analyses assumed that sequencing depth was roughly uniform across donors, and that assumption may not be true. The authors suggested that the approach could potentially be extended to other disease states and immunological phenotypes. When HLA alleles, especially DR and DQ, strongly co-occurred, attributing TCR associations to individual alleles was difficult. A few of the identified cytomegalovirus-associated TCR beta chains were confirmed in vitro to be specific for cytomegalovirus antigens. In a later analysis, TCR association rates were found to vary across HLA loci, with the most associated TCRs seen for DRB1 alleles and the fewest for HLA-C alleles. An earlier analysis of 450 to 750 of the donors showed that most TCR beta V segments appeared in productive rearrangements either about 87% or about 30% of the time, which broadly matched IMGT annotations. A further reported finding was that TCR beta sequences accurately predicted the HLA-A and HLA-B alleles for most subjects in the first cohort. In a later analysis, several top co-occurrence clusters were reported to appear linked to parvovirus B19, influenza, CMV and Epstein-Barr virus.

The library came from the immunoSEQ multiplex PCR assay. For the multiplex PCR, a mixture combining 60 forward primers for TCR Vbeta segments and 13 reverse primers for TCR Jbeta segments was used. The CDR3 region of rearranged TCR beta genes was amplified from genomic DNA by a multiplex PCR assay. On the Illumina HiSeq System, the amplified TCR beta libraries were sequenced as 87-base-pair reads. In the original analysis: A later analysis counted approximately 76 million unique TCR beta chains across the 666 repertoires, and 10 million to 12 million of these chains were shared by at least two donors. Raw reads were error-corrected and collapsed into unique sequences with a nearest-neighbor algorithm that merged closely related sequences to remove PCR and sequencing errors. To assign V, D and J gene segments, CDR3 sequences were aligned to IMGT reference sequences. For a sequence to be retained, at least a six-nucleotide match to both a V gene segment and a J gene segment was required. Rearrangements were called productive when the CDR3 lacked stop codons and stayed in frame with V and J; all others were non-productive. Following IMGT convention, CDR3 was defined as the stretch from the second conserved V-encoded cysteine up to the conserved J-encoded phenylalanine. Sequences without an unambiguous match to a single V gene segment were excluded from the earlier analysis of about 640 of the donors. In an earlier analysis of some 590 of the donors, a V segment was called functional when productive rearrangements were above 56.7%, and segregating when the standard deviation between donors exceeded 5%. A statistical classification framework was built for diagnosing cytomegalovirus status from the catalog of TCR beta chain sequences. In a later analysis, TCR nucleotide sequences were compared against IMGT/GENE-DB human TR gene sequences so that V and J genes could be assigned. The TCRdist pipeline was used in a later analysis to assign CDR3 sequences and most-parsimonious VDJ recombination scenarios. A later analysis defined each TCR beta chain by its CDR3 amino acid sequence plus V-gene family, and excluded reads lacking a unique V-gene family. To address suspected cross-contamination and a sequencing artifact, a later analysis removed 592 highly shared, low-generation-probability nucleotide sequences. In a later analysis, a clonal expansion index was calculated for each public chain from normalized within-repertoire ranks of inferred template counts. A later analysis computed generation probabilities with a VDJ recombination model fitted to out-of-frame rearrangements, and checked the results against IGoR. In a later analysis, TCR-TCR, TCR-HLA and TCR-CMV co-occurrence was scored with hypergeometric tests, and a repertoire-size bias correction was applied to TCR pairs. A later analysis estimated false discovery rates by permuting HLA or CMV assignments 20 times. A later analysis grouped co-occurring TCRs with DBSCAN, adding TCRdist sequence similarity when clustering within HLA-allele-positive subsets. Repertoires with fewer than 30,000 or more than 120,000 public chains, plus five repertoires with anomalous nucleotide sharing, were excluded from co-occurrence clustering. TCRdb took over this immuneACCESS table, retaining in-frame rearrangements with V and J assigned. Such tables are incomplete; in checked studies, under half of the missing clones stem from an unresolved V gene, and the remainder is unexplained. The V and J calls and clone size come from that table; D and trimming were worked out from the DNA. The sample's table covers 150,000 or so clones. Of the sample, approximately 1.5% is held by the ten largest clones.

A note on this clone: The specificity of this receptor is unknown.

The cohort comprised 670 or so healthy bone marrow donors. At the time of sampling, all cohort members were nominally healthy, though unrecorded immune exposures were likely present. The donor was CMV seronegative and belonged to the group of 352 seronegative cohort members. Each donor provided a peripheral blood sample, and peripheral blood mononuclear cells were used for TCR beta sequencing. Genomic DNA was extracted from the blood cell samples with the Qiagen DNeasy Blood Extraction Kit. The receptor was derived from a woman aged 45 to 65 in good health and CMV-seronegative. Sequencing used PBMCs.

In nucleotide form, the sequence is TGTGCCAGCAGTGAACCGCAACTAGCGGGGGACTTCTACGAGCAGTACTTC. Its translation reads: CASSEPQLAGDFYEQYF. The chain couples TRBV2 to TRBJ2-7, with 11 central nucleotides matching TRBD2. According to the germline V gene, CDR1 reads SNHLY and CDR2 reads FYNNEI. The CDR3, cysteine through phenylalanine, is 17 amino acids long. Here the CDR3 DNA is all that survives: 51 bases in frame from base 1. For this chain, trimming is 2 bases at the V end and 3 bases at the J end, and the number of junction bases without a gene match is 9.